This T cell receptor beta chain derives from a study of blood T cell repertoires in COVID-19. Study-wide context: Specimens from acute and convalescent COVID-19 originated in the United States, Italy and Spain. PBMCs, B-cell-depleted T cells, or T cells were the source of the cDNA or gDNA that made up the material.

Per the original methods: For nucleated cells, counts were estimated from reference gene primer amplification. Repertoires were generated with immunoSEQ multiplex PCR, while TCRdb's copy carries only in-frame clones and drops some. V and J calls and clone size are copied from that table; D and trimming were computed from the DNA. The table lists approximately 60,000 clones, about four fifths of them singletons. After removal of 6 bases from V and 1 base from J, the junction contained 2 bases not matched to a gene. CDR3 size: 13 residues. CDR1 and CDR2 from the germline V gene are MNHEY and SMNVEV (reference sequence).

The specimen sequenced was peripheral blood. This chain uses TRBV27 with TRBJ2-5; 7 nucleotides line up with TRBD1. This TCR came from a woman older than 75 with acute or convalescent COVID-19. CDR3 region: CASRGTAQETQYF. In nucleotides, the CDR3 is TGTGCCAGCAGGGGGACAGCCCAAGAGACCCAGTACTTC.